The 32 T cell receptor beta chains below all came from one sample that was sequenced in a study of blood T cells in healthy people across ages. Together with a sample-barcoded 5' primer, a J-beta primer mix was included in a second PCR lasting roughly 6 to 12 cycles. TCRdb reprocessed the 5' RACE reads with MiXCR, giving one entry per CDR3 protein. Among hundreds of thousands of distinct CDR3 sequences listed, around 20% were seen once. Material: blood. The receptors were gathered from a man aged 70 or older in good health.

The chain recombines TRBV4-1 with TRBJ2-7; 11 bases agree with TRBD2. Germline V gene sequence: CDR1 MGHRA, CDR2 YSYEKL. CDR3 size: 17 residues. V shed 4 bases and J 4 bases; nucleotides not matched to a gene: 12. This chain's CDR3 is CASSPTKTGTSGYEQYF. In nucleotides, the CDR3 is TGCGCCAGCAGCCCGACAAAAACCGGGACTAGCGGATACGAGCAGTACTTC.

This clonotype was found a few times. This chain joins TRBV20-1 and TRBJ2-3; D is possibly TRBD2 (5 bases). The germline V gene has CDR1 DFQATT and CDR2 SNEGSKA (reference sequence). This CDR3 is 13 amino acids long. The CDR3 nucleotides read TGCAGCGCCCTGACTACTAGCACAGATACGCAGTATTTT. As protein: CSALTTSTDTQYF.

This clonotype was counted only a few times. V is TRBV11-2 and J is TRBJ2-2, with a tentative D call TRBD2 (6 bases). The germline V gene encodes CDR1 SGHAT and CDR2 FQNNGV. V was clipped by 4 bases and J by 5 bases, with 17 bases between them. CDR3 length: 16 residues. The CDR3 DNA reads as TGTGCCAGCAGCTCGAGGGCCCCCGGGGGAACCGGGGAGCTGTTTTTT. Protein sequence: CASSSRAPGGTGELFF.

The table lists this clonotype with a few counts. The J gene is TRBJ1-2, the V gene TRBV28, with D unclear. Trimming stripped 4 bases from V and 4 bases from J, with 7 bases between. Germline V CDR1 and CDR2: MDHEN, SYDVKM. This CDR3 is built from 12 residues. CDR3 sequence reads: CASSYERYGYTF. CDR3 DNA: TGTGCCAGCAGTTATGAACGCTATGGCTACACCTTC.

The V call is TRBV4-1, the J call TRBJ2-6; D gene uncertain. The germline gives CDR1 MGHRA, CDR2 YSYEKL. Trimming removed 5 bases from V and 1 base from J, with 9 bases in between. The CDR3 loop spans 15 amino acids. CDR3 residues: CASSLMVSGANVLTF. Here the CDR3 DNA reads TGCGCCAGCAGCTTGATGGTTTCTGGGGCCAACGTCCTGACTTTC.

The V and J genes are TRBV11-2 and TRBJ2-1; 15 bases are shared with TRBD2. Germline V gives CDR1 SGHAT, CDR2 FQNNGV. The CDR3 totals 16 residues. The J segment lost 9 bases and the V segment lost 1 base, leaving 4 bases of the junction unmatched. The CDR3 nucleotides read TGTGCCAGCAGCTTAGGGACTAGCGGGAGGGCCGCTGAGCAGTTCTTC. Translating gives CASSLGTSGRAAEQFF. The full variable domain, completed using reference TRBV11-2 and TRBJ2-1, is EAGVAQSPRYKIIEKRQSVAFWCNPISGHATLYWYQQILGQGPKLLIQFQNNGVVDDSQLPKDRFSAERLKGVDSTLKIQPAKLEDSAVYLCASSLGTSGRAAEQFFGPGTRLTVL.

The CDR3 DNA reads as TGCAGTGCTAGAGAAAGCGGGAGAATCAACGAGCAGTACTTC. Amino acids: CSARESGRINEQYF. This rearrangement joins TRBV20-1 to TRBJ2-7, with 8 bases matching TRBD2. The germline CDR1 and CDR2 sequences are DFQATT and SNEGSKA (reference sequence). The CDR3 has 14 amino acids. Unmatched junction bases numbered 6, after V lost 0 bases and J lost 5 bases.

This clonotype was detected ten times or more. The genes are TRBV7-3 and TRBJ2-3, with D unresolved. The ends were cut back, 4 bases at V and 0 bases at J, with 8 bases in the middle. Germline values: CDR1 SGHTA, CDR2 FQGTGA. CDR3 length: 14 amino acids. CDR3 sequence reads: CASSSGPSTDTQYF. In nucleotides, the CDR3 is TGTGCCAGCAGCTCTGGGCCTAGCACAGATACGCAGTATTTT. Full variable domain (missing parts from reference TRBV7-3 and TRBJ2-3): GAGVSQTPSNKVTEKGKYVELRCDPISGHTALYWYRQSLGQGPEFLIYFQGTGAADDSGLPNDRFFAVRPEGSVSTLKIQRTERGDSAVYLCASSSGPSTDTQYFGPGTRLTVL.

This clonotype has a handful of counts. The V call is TRBV4-3, the J call TRBJ2-2; TRBD1 matches 7 bases. V dropped 1 base and J dropped 7; count of bases not matched to a gene: 3. The CDR3 extends over 14 amino acids. The germline V gene encodes CDR1 LGHNA and CDR2 YSLEER. This CDR3 is CASSQGQGYGELFF. The CDR3 DNA reads as TGCGCCAGCAGCCAAGGACAGGGATACGGGGAGCTGTTTTTT.

This clonotype was counted ten times or more. V and J are TRBV5-1 and TRBJ2-7; TRBD1 matches 8 bases. The CDR3 contains 14 residues. The germline V gene has CDR1 SGHRS and CDR2 YFSETQ. V was pared by 2 bases and J by 0 bases, with 1 base of the junction left unmatched. The CDR3 sequence is CASSFRGPSYEQYF. CDR3 nucleotide sequence: TGCGCCAGCAGCTTCAGGGGGCCCTCCTACGAGCAGTACTTC.

This clonotype turned up a few times. The rearrangement joins TRBV5-1 to TRBJ2-5; 7 bases fit TRBD1. V trimming: 6 bases; J trimming: 1 base; junction bases outside the gene matches: 6. CDR1 is SGHRS and CDR2 is YFSETQ in the germline V gene. The CDR3 sequence is 14 residues long. As DNA, the CDR3 is TGCGCCAGCAAACAGGGGACAATCCAAGAGACCCAGTACTTC. Translating it yields CASKQGTIQETQYF.

V usage is TRBV20-1 and J usage is TRBJ2-1; D call uncertain. The DNA end lines up better with TRBJ2-5; the J call may be wrong. Germline V lookup: CDR1 DFQATT, CDR2 SNEGSKA (reference sequence). This CDR3 contains 12 residues. The CDR3: CSAPGPDETQYF. As DNA, the CDR3 is TGCAGTGCACCCGGCCCGGACGAGACCCAGTACTTC.

The chain joins TRBV5-1 to TRBJ2-1; D possibly corresponds to TRBD1 (5 bases). CDR3 length: 16 residues. Germline V gene lookup returns CDR1 SGHRS and CDR2 YFSETQ. The V gene lost 0 bases and the J gene lost 9 bases, with 19 bases spanning the gap. The chain's CDR3 is CASSLVAAGKGSEQFF. The CDR3 coding sequence is TGCGCCAGCAGCTTGGTCGCGGCAGGGAAGGGGTCTGAGCAGTTCTTC.

This sequence joins TRBV9 and TRBJ2-1; D could derive from TRBD1 or TRBD2 (5 bases each). This CDR3 has 15 residues. Germline V CDR1 and CDR2: SGDLS, YYNGEE. V lost 2 bases and J 2 bases, leaving 11 bases between the germline ends. The CDR3 sequence is CASSVGTVAYNEQFF. The CDR3 coding sequence is TGTGCCAGCAGCGTGGGGACGGTCGCCTACAATGAGCAGTTCTTC.

In this sample, this clonotype turned up many times. The V gene is TRBV28, the J gene TRBJ2-5, with D possibly TRBD1 on 6 matching bases. The CDR3 runs to 13 residues. V was clipped by 5 bases and J by 6 bases, with 13 bases between them. CDR1 and CDR2 (germline): MDHEN, SYDVKM. The CDR3 region has the DNA TGTGCCAGCAGTAACAGGGTTGTTAAGACCCAGTACTTC. Its translation is CASSNRVVKTQYF.

This clonotype was seen at least ten times. The chain's CDR3 is CATSREGPTGGYGYTF. Written as DNA, the CDR3 is TGTGCCACCAGCAGAGAGGGGCCAACAGGAGGCTATGGCTACACCTTC. V is TRBV15 and J is TRBJ1-2; possibly TRBD1 for D (5 bases). The V end was cut by 0 bases, the J end by 4 bases, with 15 bases between. Germline values: CDR1 LNHNV, CDR2 YYDKDF (reference sequence). There are 16 residues in the CDR3.

The J gene is TRBJ2-5, the V gene TRBV11-2; 14 nucleotides align to TRBD2. Germline assignment: CDR1 SGHAT and CDR2 FQNNGV. Trimming at V came to 6 bases and at J to 4 bases, leaving 10 bases not matched to a gene. The CDR3 runs 17 residues. This CDR3 reads CASRLAGTSGSRETQYF. Here the CDR3 DNA reads TGTGCCAGCAGACTCGCCGGGACTAGCGGGAGTCGAGAGACCCAGTACTTC.

This clonotype came up many times. The J gene is TRBJ1-4, the V gene TRBV28; tentatively, D is TRBD1 (6 bases). V was shortened by 6 bases and J by 3 bases, with 11 bases between the two germline ends. The germline V gene encodes CDR1 MDHEN and CDR2 SYDVKM. This CDR3 has 14 residues. CDR3 sequence: CASRSGVSNEKLFF. DNA of the CDR3: TGTGCCAGCAGATCAGGGGTATCTAATGAAAAACTGTTTTTT.

Turning to this clonotype: At one of its ends the junction is not consistent with the germline gene, which may arise from a read error. The chain is built from TRBV6-1 and TRBJ2-1, with D tentatively TRBD1 (6 bases). Germline V gene data show CDR1 as MNHNS and CDR2 as SASEGT. The length of the CDR3 is 13 residues. In DNA form, the CDR3 reads TGTGCCGGCAGTGTAGGACAGAACAATGAGCAGTTCTTC. This encodes CAGSVGQNNEQFF.

The chain is built from TRBV20-1 and TRBJ2-1, with 10 bases matching TRBD2. V lost 0 bases, J lost 8 bases, and 4 bases stayed unmatched. There are 14 residues in the CDR3. Germline V lookup: CDR1 DFQATT, CDR2 SNEGSKA (reference sequence). The CDR3 spells CSARDPAGGYEQFF. CDR3 DNA: TGCAGTGCTAGAGACCCAGCGGGAGGGTATGAGCAGTTCTTC.

The sample holds a few counts of this clonotype. The chain carries TRBV6-1 and TRBJ2-7; 7 bases align to TRBD2. V was pared by 7 bases and J by 4 bases, with 7 bases of the junction left unmatched. The CDR3 length is 13 residues. The V gene's germline CDR1 is MNHNS and CDR2 SASEGT. CDR3 sequence: CASIGGSWYEQYF. As DNA, the CDR3 is TGTGCCAGCATCGGCGGGAGTTGGTACGAGCAGTACTTC.

The table lists this clonotype with many counts. This chain links TRBV20-1 with TRBJ2-4; 7 nucleotides align to TRBD1. The CDR3 has 16 amino acids. Germline values: CDR1 DFQATT, CDR2 SNEGSKA (reference sequence). V shed 1 base and J 6 bases; nucleotides not matched to a gene: 12. The DNA for the CDR3 is TGCAGTGCTAGAGGTAATCCCGAGGGACAGACAAACATTCAGTACTTC. Translation gives CSARGNPEGQTNIQYF.

The chain has TRBV6-1 and TRBJ2-3; D remains unclear. Trimming removed 2 bases from V and 2 bases from J, with 11 bases in between. The CDR3 length is 15 residues. CDR1 is MNHNS and CDR2 is SASEGT in the germline V gene. The CDR3 sequence: CASSERVPYTDTQYF. CDR3 sequence (DNA): TGTGCCAGCAGTGAAAGGGTACCGTACACAGATACGCAGTATTTT.

This clonotype has just a few counts. This chain uses TRBV2 with TRBJ2-1, with 12 bases fitting TRBD2. The V and J ends lost 8 bases and 8 bases, in that order; junction bases with no gene match: 16. The CDR3 loop spans 17 amino acids. Germline CDR1 is SNHLY and CDR2 is FYNNEI. The CDR3 is CASGKTSGSVSGDEQFF. The CDR3 bases are TGTGCCAGCGGTAAGACTAGCGGGAGTGTGTCGGGCGATGAGCAGTTCTTC.

In DNA form, the CDR3 reads TGTGCCAGCAGCCAAGGAGCGAACTCCTACGAGCAGTACTTC. It specifies CASSQGANSYEQYF. This chain uses TRBV4-2 with TRBJ2-5; D gene unclear. The J call may be faulty, since TRBJ2-7 better matches the DNA end. Germline V gene lookup returns CDR1 LGHNA and CDR2 YNFKEQ. The CDR3 is 14 residues long.

The table lists this clonotype with a few counts. The chain has TRBV28 and TRBJ2-5, with 7 bases identical to TRBD1. Gene TRBJ2-7 matches the end of the DNA better, so the J call may be wrong. In germline, CDR1 is MDHEN, CDR2 SYDVKM. The CDR3 is 14 amino acids. The CDR3 DNA reads TGTGCCAGCAGTTCCCCGGGACAGAGCTACGAGCAGTACTTC. Translation: CASSSPGQSYEQYF.

This clonotype showed up just a few times. CDR3 sequence (DNA): TGCGCCAGCAGCCCCACTAGCGGGAGGGCCTACAATGAGCAGTTCTTC. This encodes CASSPTSGRAYNEQFF. The chain recombines TRBV5-1 with TRBJ2-1, with 13 nucleotides matching TRBD2. The CDR3 has 16 residues. Germline CDR1 reads SGHRS; CDR2 reads YFSETQ. With 4 bases clipped from V and 2 bases from J, the junction kept 3 bases outside the gene matches.

A word on this clonotype: Germline and junction disagree at one end, which may indicate a read error. The rearrangement links TRBV6-5 to TRBJ1-3, with a tentative D call TRBD1 (6 bases). This CDR3 comprises 18 residues. Germline V CDR1 and CDR2: MNHEY, SVGAGI. CDR3 amino acids: CASSYSYTGPYSGNTIYF. As DNA, the CDR3 is TGTGCCAGCAGTTACTCGTATACAGGGCCGTACTCTGGAAACACCATATACTTT.

V gene TRBV27 combines with J gene TRBJ1-6, with 8 bases lining up with TRBD1. J was trimmed by 6 bases and V by 6 bases; bases with no gene match: 16. The CDR3 is 18 amino acids. CDR1 is MNHEY and CDR2 is SMNVEV in the germline V gene (reference sequence). CDR3: CASSLWSPTGASNSPLHF. Written as DNA, the CDR3 is TGTGCCAGCAGCCTATGGTCCCCGACAGGGGCAAGTAATTCACCCCTCCACTTT.

V gene TRBV20-1 combines with J gene TRBJ1-6; D possibly corresponds to TRBD1 (6 bases). The V end lost 0 bases, the J end lost 4 bases, and 10 bases lay between the germline ends. This CDR3 has 15 residues. The germline V gene encodes CDR1 DFQATT and CDR2 SNEGSKA (reference sequence). CDR3 sequence reads: CSARDLQGYNSPLHF. CDR3 nucleotides: TGCAGTGCTAGAGACCTCCAGGGGTATAATTCACCCCTCCACTTT.

The rearrangement uses TRBV30 and TRBJ2-3; no firm D call. Trimming cost V 2 bases and J 2 bases, with 14 bases left between them. The germline gives CDR1 GTSNPN, CDR2 SVGIG (reference sequence). This CDR3 has 15 amino acids. The CDR3 loop is CAWSSLKESTDTQYF. CDR3 in DNA: TGTGCCTGGAGTTCGCTCAAGGAATCCACAGATACGCAGTATTTT. Supplemented by reference TRBV30 and TRBJ2-3, the full variable domain reads SQTIHQWPATLVQPVGSPLSLECTVEGTSNPNLYWYRQAAGRGLQLLFYSVGIGQISSEVPQNLSASRPQDRQFILSSKKLLLSDSGFYLCAWSSLKESTDTQYFGPGTRLTVL.

V gene TRBV25-1 combines with J gene TRBJ2-1; D not resolved. Trimming took 0 bases from V and 3 from J, leaving 12 bases between them. This CDR3 is 16 amino acids long. Germline V gene data show CDR1 as MGHDK and CDR2 as SYGVNS. The CDR3 nucleotides read TGTGCCAGCAGTGAATATCCTGGTCAAGACTACAATGAGCAGTTCTTC. The encoded protein is CASSEYPGQDYNEQFF.